This T cell receptor (beta chain) originates from a study of blood T cell repertoires in COVID-19. The junction had 6 bases not matched to a gene; V was cut back by 1 base and J by 4 bases. The germline V gene encodes CDR1 LGHNA and CDR2 YSLEER. This CDR3 contains 15 residues. This table comes from immunoSEQ multiplex PCR, and its TCRdb copy is limited to in-frame clones, with some not included. The sample consists of some 290,000 clones, around 90% of them appearing once. This receptor was identified in a woman aged 40 to 49 with COVID-19, enrolled during active disease. Sequenced: peripheral blood. The gene calls are TRBV4-3 and TRBJ1-1; TRBD1 matches 7 bases. CDR3 sequence: CASSQARTGATEAFF. The CDR3 DNA reads as TGCGCCAGCAGCCAAGCCCGAACAGGGGCCACTGAAGCTTTCTTT.